This is a list of T cell receptor beta chains from one sample in a study of blood T cell repertoires in COVID-19. Method: immunoSEQ multiplex PCR; TCRdb's copy keeps in-frame clones and lacks some. The sample shows about 85,000 clones, approximately 84% of them seen only once. Sequenced material: peripheral blood. These receptors came from a man in his 60s with acute or convalescent COVID-19. The CDR3 runs from the conserved cysteine through the conserved F or W. A D gene is named only where the DNA matches it firmly. Some rows mark clone size as missing; the rest say once, few, many or name a class of expanded clone.

once	TRBV3-1/TRBV3-2	-	TRBJ1-5	TGTGCCAGCAGCCAAGGTCCCAACAATCAGCCCCAGCATTTT	CASSQGPNNQPQHF
once	TRBV5-4	TRBD1	TRBJ2-6	TGTGCCAGCAGCTTGGGGACAGGGGGCGCTGGGGCCAACGTCCTGACTTTC	CASSLGTGGAGANVLTF
-	TRBV27	-	TRBJ2-5	TGTGCCAGCAGTTTAACACTCGGGGAGACCCAGTACTTC	CASSLTLGETQYF
-	TRBV5-6	-	TRBJ1-1	TGTGCCAGCAGCTTGGGGCAGGTCAACACTGAAGCTTTCTTT	CASSLGQVNTEAFF
-	TRBV10-3	-	TRBJ2-7	TGTGCCATCACACTTAAGGAACGAGGGTCCGCCTACGAGCAGTACTTC	CAITLKERGSAYEQYF
-	TRBV3-1/TRBV3-2	-	TRBJ2-1	TGTGCCAGCAGCCTAGGGAGTAGCTCCTACAATGAGCAGTTCTTC	CASSLGSSSYNEQFF
-	TRBV11-2	-	TRBJ2-2	TGTGCCAGCAGCTTAGATCCCAGCACCGGGGAGCTGTTTTTT	CASSLDPSTGELFF
-	TRBV14	TRBD1	TRBJ2-7	TGTGCCAGCAGCCAGGGGACAGGGGACTACGAGCAGTACTTC	CASSQGTGDYEQYF
-	TRBV27	TRBD1	TRBJ1-1	TGTGCCAGCAGTACCCGGGACAGGGTGATTTCCACTGAAGCTTTCTTT	CASSTRDRVISTEAFF
-	TRBV29-1	TRBD1	TRBJ2-3	TGCAGCGGTGCCCGGCAGGGGGCAGATACGCAGTATTTT	CSGARQGADTQYF
-	TRBV4-3	TRBD1	TRBJ2-3	TGCGCCAGCAGCCAAGAACCAGGACAGGGAACAGATACGCAGTATTTT	CASSQEPGQGTDTQYF
-	TRBV7-2	TRBD1	TRBJ2-1	TGTGCCAGCAGCGCCACGGGGACAGACTACAATGAGCAGTTCTTC	CASSATGTDYNEQFF